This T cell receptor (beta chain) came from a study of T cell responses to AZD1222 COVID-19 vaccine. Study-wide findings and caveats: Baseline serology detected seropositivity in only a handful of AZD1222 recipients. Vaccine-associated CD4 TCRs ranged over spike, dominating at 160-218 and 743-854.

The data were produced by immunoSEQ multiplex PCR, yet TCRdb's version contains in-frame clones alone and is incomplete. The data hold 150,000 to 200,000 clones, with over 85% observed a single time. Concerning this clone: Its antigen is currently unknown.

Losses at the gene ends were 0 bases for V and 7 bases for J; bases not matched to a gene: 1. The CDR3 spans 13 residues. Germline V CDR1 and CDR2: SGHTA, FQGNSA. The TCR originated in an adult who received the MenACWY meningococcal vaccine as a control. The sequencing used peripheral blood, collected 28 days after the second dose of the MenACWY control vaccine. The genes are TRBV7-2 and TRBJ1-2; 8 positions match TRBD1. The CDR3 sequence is CASSLAQGAGYTF. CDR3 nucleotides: TGTGCCAGCAGCTTAGCGCAGGGGGCTGGCTACACCTTC. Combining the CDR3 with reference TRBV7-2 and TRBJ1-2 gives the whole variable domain GAGVSQSPSNKVTEKGKDVELRCDPISGHTALYWYRQSLGQGLEFLIYFQGNSAPDKSGLPSDRFSAERTGGSVSTLTIQRTQQEDSAVYLCASSLAQGAGYTFGSGTRLTVV.